Described below is a single T cell receptor beta chain sequence and its context. This sample is drawn from a study of blood T cell repertoires in COVID-19. For the study at large: Acute and convalescent COVID-19 specimens originated in the United States, Italy and Spain. Sources were T cells, B-cell-depleted T cells, or PBMCs; the material itself was cDNA or gDNA.

V shed 5 bases and J 0 bases; nucleotides not matched to a gene: 9. Germline lookup yields CDR1 SEHNR and CDR2 FQNEAQ (reference sequence). The CDR3 runs to 17 residues. Here immunoSEQ multiplex PCR was the method, and the copy in TCRdb shows in-frame clones only, minus some. The sample carries 250,000 or so clones, around 80% recorded once. The chain uses TRBV7-9 and TRBJ2-7, with 11 bases that match TRBD1. The material sequenced was peripheral blood. The TCR originated in a man aged 60-69 years with acute or convalescent COVID-19. The CDR3 loop is CASSRDRGILISYEQYF. CDR3 in DNA: TGTGCCAGCAGCCGGGACAGGGGGATCCTTATCTCCTACGAGCAGTACTTC.